Shown below are 5 T cell receptor beta chains from a single sample sequenced in a study of shared clonotypes between healthy human individuals. Measured with immunoSEQ multiplex PCR; TCRdb has only the in-frame clones, and not every one. The sample shows 1.5 million to 2.5 million clones, roughly 95% of them seen only once. Naive CD8 cells were CD45RO-negative, positively selected for CCR7, excluding terminally differentiated effector memory CD45RA+ cells. The sequenced material came from naive CD8+ T cells sorted from blood. The source of these receptors is a man younger than 30 in good health.

On this clone: Other DNA sequences in the same sample also yield this CDR3. The chain links TRBV6-5 to TRBJ2-2; D is unclear. The germline CDR1 and CDR2 sequences are MNHEY and SVGAGI. CDR3 size: 15 residues. Trimming left V 0 bases short and J 0 bases short, with 5 bases between. CDR3 coding DNA: TGTGCCAGCAGTTACTCGACCGCGAACACCGGGGAGCTGTTTTTT. Protein product: CASSYSTANTGELFF.

The chain carries TRBV2 and TRBJ2-5; no firm D call. Trimming removed 3 bases from V and 2 bases from J, with 13 bases in between. From germline, CDR1 is SNHLY and CDR2 FYNNEI. CDR3 length: 15 amino acids. The CDR3 DNA sequence: TGTGCCAGCAGTGATGGCCAGAGCGAGCAAGAGACCCAGTACTTC. It translates to CASSDGQSEQETQYF.

The gene calls are TRBV19 and TRBJ2-3; 13 nucleotides match TRBD2. V trimming: 5 bases; J trimming: 7 bases; junction bases outside the gene matches: 9. From germline, CDR1 is LNHDA and CDR2 SQIVND (reference sequence). The CDR3 has 16 residues. The CDR3 loop reads CASSPTLAGGLHTQYF. CDR3 bases: TGTGCCAGTAGTCCCACACTAGCGGGGGGGCTACATACGCAGTATTTT.

This clone was detected only once. V usage is TRBV7-8 and J usage is TRBJ1-2, with D maybe TRBD1 (5 bases). V was pared by 5 bases and J by 0 bases, with 19 bases between. Per germline, CDR1 SGHVS and CDR2 FQNEAQ. The CDR3 totals 17 residues. In DNA, the CDR3 is TGTGCCAGCAGCCACGGTTCGCAGGGCTCAGCTAACTATGGCTACACCTTC. Protein: CASSHGSQGSANYGYTF.

The gene calls are TRBV5-1 and TRBJ2-1, with 7 positions matching TRBD1. CDR3 size: 18 residues. CDR1 is SGHRS and CDR2 is YFSETQ in the germline V gene. V was pared by 3 bases and J by 1 base, with 13 bases of the junction left unmatched. The chain's CDR3 is CASSSGQAPFVSYNEQFF. CDR3 DNA: TGCGCCAGCAGCTCCGGACAGGCCCCCTTTGTGTCCTACAATGAGCAGTTCTTC.